This is a list of T cell receptor beta chains from one sample in a study of shared clonotypes between healthy human individuals. Generated by immunoSEQ multiplex PCR, the TCRdb table keeps only in-frame clones and is missing some. The sample yields some 2,500,000 clones, approximately 93% seen once. Material: naive CD4+ T cells from PBMCs. These receptors all stem from a man between 18 and 29 years old in good health. Some clones in this sample may be carry-over from other donors' samples. The CDR3 runs from the conserved cysteine through the conserved F or W. The D gene is left open where the match is weak.

cdr3_aa cdr3_nt d_call j_call v_call
CATSRSLASISDTQYF TGTGCCACCAGCCGGAGTCTAGCATCTATTTCAGATACGCAGTATTTT NA TRBJ2-3 TRBV15
CASSRDTSNTEAFF TGTGCCAGCAGCCGGGACACTTCGAACACTGAAGCTTTCTTT NA TRBJ1-1 TRBV7-9
CASSLEGTYSGNTIYF TGCGCCAGCAGCTTGGAGGGTACCTACTCTGGAAACACCATATATTTT NA TRBJ1-3 TRBV5-1
CASSLIRVGQVSYEQYF TGTGCCAGCAGCTTAATCCGCGTTGGACAGGTATCCTACGAGCAGTACTTC TRBD1 TRBJ2-7 TRBV7-2
CASSYPTSGRVETQYF TGTGCCAGCAGTTACCCGACTAGCGGGAGGGTGGAGACCCAGTACTTC TRBD2 TRBJ2-5 TRBV28
CASSLVSTEAFF TGTGCCAGCAGCTTGGTGTCCACTGAAGCTTTCTTT NA TRBJ1-1 TRBV5-4
CASSRDRGLGNIQYF TGTGCCAGCAGCCGGGACAGGGGGCTCGGGAACATTCAGTACTTC TRBD1 TRBJ2-4 TRBV7-2
CASSSILTAANYGYTF TGTGCCAGCAGTTCAATTTTGACCGCTGCTAACTATGGCTACACCTTC NA TRBJ1-2 TRBV28
CASSLPGQERTGELFF TGTGCCAGCAGCCTACCGGGACAGGAGAGGACGGGGGAGCTGTTTTTT TRBD1 TRBJ2-2 TRBV27
CASSPSPSRYEQYF TGTGCCAGCAGCCCTAGCCCCTCCCGATACGAGCAGTACTTC NA TRBJ2-7 TRBV9
CASSQDDRVGAGELFF TGCGCCAGCAGCCAAGATGACAGGGTGGGGGCCGGGGAGCTGTTTTTT TRBD1 TRBJ2-2 TRBV4-1
CASPSYTRRESREQPQHF TGTGCCAGCCCCTCATACACCAGAAGGGAGTCCCGGGAGCAGCCCCAGCATTTT NA TRBJ1-5 TRBV11-3
CASSAGTANYGYTF TGTGCCAGCAGCGCCGGGACGGCTAACTATGGCTACACCTTC NA TRBJ1-2 TRBV9
CASSRPLAGGETQYF TGTGCCAGCAGTCGTCCGCTAGCGGGCGGAGAGACCCAGTACTTC TRBD2 TRBJ2-5 TRBV6-1
CASSQGGLDQETQYF TGCGCCAGCAGCCAAGGGGGACTAGATCAAGAGACCCAGTACTTC TRBD2 TRBJ2-5 TRBV4-1